These 2 T cell receptor beta chains originate from one sample sequenced in a study of tumor-infiltrating lymphocytes in oesophageal squamous cell carcinoma. MiXCR was run by TCRdb on the PCR reads, yielding one entry per CDR3 protein. The sample has around 19,000 distinct CDR3 sequences, 35% to 45% seen once. Source material: normal esophageal tissue next to the tumor. The receptors come from a female donor with esophageal squamous cell carcinoma.

This clonotype is medium-sized within its sample. The genes are TRBV7-9 and TRBJ2-3, with 12 bases lining up with TRBD1. The CDR3 covers 18 residues. The junction had 10 bases not matched to a gene; V was cut back by 2 bases and J by 4 bases. Germline V lookup: CDR1 SEHNR, CDR2 FQNEAQ (reference sequence). CDR3 nucleotides: TGTGCCAGCAGCTTATGGTCGTGGGGACAGGGGGCATCAGATACGCAGTATTTT. This codes for CASSLWSWGQGASDTQYF.

Comment on this clonotype: The junction and the germline gene differ at one end; a read error may be behind it. The V call is TRBV7-8, the J call TRBJ1-6, with D uncertain. This CDR3 has 15 amino acids. From germline, CDR1 is SGHVS and CDR2 FQNEAQ. CDR3 amino acids: CASSSYAGSDYEQYF. DNA for the CDR3: TGTGCCAGCAGCTCCTATGCCGGGAGTGACTACGAGCAGTACTTT.